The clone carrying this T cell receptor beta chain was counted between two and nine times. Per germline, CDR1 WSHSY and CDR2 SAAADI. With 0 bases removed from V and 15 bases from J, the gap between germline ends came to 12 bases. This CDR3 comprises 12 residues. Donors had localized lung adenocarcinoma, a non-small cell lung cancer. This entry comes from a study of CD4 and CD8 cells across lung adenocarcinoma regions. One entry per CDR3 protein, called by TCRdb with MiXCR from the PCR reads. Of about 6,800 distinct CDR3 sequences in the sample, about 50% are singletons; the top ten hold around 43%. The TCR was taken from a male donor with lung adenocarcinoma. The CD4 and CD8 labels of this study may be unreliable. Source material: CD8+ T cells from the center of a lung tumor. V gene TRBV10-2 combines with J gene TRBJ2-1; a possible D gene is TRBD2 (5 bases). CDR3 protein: CASSESWEKVFF. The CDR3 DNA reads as TGCGCCAGCAGTGAGTCGTGGGAGAAGGTGTTCTTC.